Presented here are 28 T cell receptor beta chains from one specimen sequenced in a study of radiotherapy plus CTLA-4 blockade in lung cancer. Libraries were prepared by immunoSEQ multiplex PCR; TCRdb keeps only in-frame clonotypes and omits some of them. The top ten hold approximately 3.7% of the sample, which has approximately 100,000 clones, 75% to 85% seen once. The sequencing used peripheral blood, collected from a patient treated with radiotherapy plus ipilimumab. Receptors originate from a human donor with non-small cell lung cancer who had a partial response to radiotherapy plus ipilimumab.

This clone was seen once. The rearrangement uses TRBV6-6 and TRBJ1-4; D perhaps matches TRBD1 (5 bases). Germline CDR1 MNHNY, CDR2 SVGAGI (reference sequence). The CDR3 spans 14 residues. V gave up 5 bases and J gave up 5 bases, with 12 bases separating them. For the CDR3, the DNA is TGTGCCAGCAGTACCCAGGGTAGGAATGAAAAACTGTTTTTT. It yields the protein CASSTQGRNEKLFF.

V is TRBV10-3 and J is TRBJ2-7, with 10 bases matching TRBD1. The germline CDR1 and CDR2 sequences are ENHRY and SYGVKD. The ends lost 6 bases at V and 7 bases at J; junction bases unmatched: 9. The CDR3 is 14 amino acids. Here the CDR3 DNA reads TGTGCCATCAGAACCGGGACAGGGGCGTGGGAGCAGTACTTC. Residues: CAIRTGTGAWEQYF.

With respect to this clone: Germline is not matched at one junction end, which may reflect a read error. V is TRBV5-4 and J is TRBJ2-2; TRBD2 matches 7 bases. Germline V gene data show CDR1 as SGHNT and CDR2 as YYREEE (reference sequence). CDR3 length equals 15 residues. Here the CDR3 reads CASRFGGGESGELFF. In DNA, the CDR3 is TGTGCCAGCCGCTTTGGCGGGGGAGAATCCGGGGAGCTGTTTTTT.

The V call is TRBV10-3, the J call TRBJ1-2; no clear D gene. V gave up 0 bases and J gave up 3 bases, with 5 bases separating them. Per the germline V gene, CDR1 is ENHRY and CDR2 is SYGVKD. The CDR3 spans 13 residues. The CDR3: CAISESADYGYTF. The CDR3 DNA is TGTGCCATCAGTGAGTCGGCAGACTATGGCTACACCTTC.

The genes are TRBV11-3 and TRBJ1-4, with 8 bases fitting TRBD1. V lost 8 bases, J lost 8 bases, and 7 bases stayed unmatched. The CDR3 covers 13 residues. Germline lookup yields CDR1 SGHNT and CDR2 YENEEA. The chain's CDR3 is CASGGQDFEKLFF. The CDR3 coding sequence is TGTGCCAGCGGGGGACAGGATTTCGAAAAACTGTTTTTT.

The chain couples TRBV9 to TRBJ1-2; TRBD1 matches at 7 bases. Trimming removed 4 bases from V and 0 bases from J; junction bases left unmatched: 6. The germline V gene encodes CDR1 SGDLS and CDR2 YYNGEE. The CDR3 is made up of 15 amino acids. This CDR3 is CASSLGTATNYGYTF. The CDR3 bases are TGTGCCAGCAGCCTGGGGACAGCAACTAACTATGGCTACACCTTC.

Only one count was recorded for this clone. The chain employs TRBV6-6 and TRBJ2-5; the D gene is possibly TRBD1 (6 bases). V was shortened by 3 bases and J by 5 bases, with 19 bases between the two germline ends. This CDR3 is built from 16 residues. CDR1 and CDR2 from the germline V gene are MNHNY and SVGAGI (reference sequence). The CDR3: CASSYTGHRTGETQYF. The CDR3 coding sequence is TGTGCCAGCAGTTATACGGGACACAGGACGGGGGAGACCCAGTACTTC.

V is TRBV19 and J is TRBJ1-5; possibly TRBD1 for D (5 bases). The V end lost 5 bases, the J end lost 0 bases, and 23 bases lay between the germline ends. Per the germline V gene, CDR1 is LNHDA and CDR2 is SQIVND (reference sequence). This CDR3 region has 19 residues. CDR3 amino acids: CASSRRVSTRGISNQPQHF. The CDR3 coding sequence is TGTGCCAGTAGTCGCAGGGTTTCAACACGGGGGATTAGCAATCAGCCCCAGCATTTT.

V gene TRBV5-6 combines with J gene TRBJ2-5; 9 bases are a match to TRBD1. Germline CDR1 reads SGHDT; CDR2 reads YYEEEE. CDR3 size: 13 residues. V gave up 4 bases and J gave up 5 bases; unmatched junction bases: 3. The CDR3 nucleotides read TGTGCCAGCAGCACGGGACAGGGTGAGACCCAGTACTTC. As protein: CASSTGQGETQYF.

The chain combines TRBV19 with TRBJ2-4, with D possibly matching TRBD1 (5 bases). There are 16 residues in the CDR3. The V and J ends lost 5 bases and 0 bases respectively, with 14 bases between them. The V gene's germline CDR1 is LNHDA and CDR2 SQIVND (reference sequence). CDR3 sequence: CASSSWVTEAKNIQYF. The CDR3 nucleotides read TGTGCCAGTAGTTCGTGGGTGACAGAAGCCAAAAACATTCAGTACTTC.

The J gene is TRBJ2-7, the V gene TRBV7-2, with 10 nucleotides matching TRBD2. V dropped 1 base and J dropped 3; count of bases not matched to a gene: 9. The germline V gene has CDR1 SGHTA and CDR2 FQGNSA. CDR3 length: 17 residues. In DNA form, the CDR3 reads TGTGCCAGCAGCTTAGTGGCTAGCGGGAGTCAGGGCTACGAGCAGTACTTC. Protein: CASSLVASGSQGYEQYF. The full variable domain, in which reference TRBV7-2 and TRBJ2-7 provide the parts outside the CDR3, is GAGVSQSPSNKVTEKGKDVELRCDPISGHTALYWYRQSLGQGLEFLIYFQGNSAPDKSGLPSDRFSAERTGGSVSTLTIQRTQQEDSAVYLCASSLVASGSQGYEQYFGPGTRLTVT.

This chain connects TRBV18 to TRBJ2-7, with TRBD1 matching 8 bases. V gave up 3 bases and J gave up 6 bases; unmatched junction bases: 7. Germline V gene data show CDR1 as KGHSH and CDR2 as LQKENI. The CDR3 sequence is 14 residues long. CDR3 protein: CASSPTGESREQYF. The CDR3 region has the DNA TGTGCCAGCTCACCGACAGGGGAGAGTCGCGAGCAGTACTTC. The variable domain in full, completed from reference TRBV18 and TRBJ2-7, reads NAGVMQNPRHLVRRRGQEARLRCSPMKGHSHVYWYRQLPEEGLKFMVYLQKENIIDESGMPKERFSAEFPKEGPSILRIQQVVRGDSAAYFCASSPTGESREQYFGPGTRLTVT.

The CDR3 sequence: CASSLDAVAGGYNEQFF. As DNA, the CDR3 is TGTGCCAGCAGTTTAGACGCTGTAGCGGGGGGATACAATGAGCAGTTCTTC. The gene calls are TRBV27 and TRBJ2-1, with 10 bases that match TRBD2. The CDR3 loop spans 17 amino acids. V dropped 2 bases and J dropped 4; count of bases not matched to a gene: 8. Germline CDR1 and CDR2: MNHEY and SMNVEV (reference sequence).

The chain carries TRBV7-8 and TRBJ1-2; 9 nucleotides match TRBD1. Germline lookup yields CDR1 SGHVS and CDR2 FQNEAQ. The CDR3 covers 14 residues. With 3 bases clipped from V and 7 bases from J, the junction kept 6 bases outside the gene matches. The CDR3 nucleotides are TGTGCCAGCAGCTTGACCCGGGACAGGGCTGGCTACACCTTC. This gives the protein CASSLTRDRAGYTF.

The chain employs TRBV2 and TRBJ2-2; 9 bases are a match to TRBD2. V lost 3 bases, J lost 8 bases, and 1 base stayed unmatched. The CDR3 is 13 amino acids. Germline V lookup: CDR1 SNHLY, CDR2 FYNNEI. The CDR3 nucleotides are TGTGCCAGCAGTGATAGCGGGAGAGGGGAGCTGTTTTTT. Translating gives CASSDSGRGELFF.

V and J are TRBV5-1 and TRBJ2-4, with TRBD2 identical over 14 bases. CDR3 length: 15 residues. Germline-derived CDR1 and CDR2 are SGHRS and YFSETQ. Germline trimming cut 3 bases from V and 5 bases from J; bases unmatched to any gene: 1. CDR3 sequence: CASSSGLAGENIQYF. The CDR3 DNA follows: TGCGCCAGCAGCTCGGGACTAGCGGGGGAAAACATTCAGTACTTC.

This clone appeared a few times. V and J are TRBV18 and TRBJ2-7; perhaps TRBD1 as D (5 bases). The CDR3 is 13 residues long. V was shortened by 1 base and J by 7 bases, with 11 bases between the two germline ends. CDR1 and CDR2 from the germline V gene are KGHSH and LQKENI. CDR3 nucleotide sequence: TGTGCCAGCTCACCACGACAGCCGAAGGAGCAGTACTTC. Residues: CASSPRQPKEQYF. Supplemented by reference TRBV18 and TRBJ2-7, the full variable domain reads NAGVMQNPRHLVRRRGQEARLRCSPMKGHSHVYWYRQLPEEGLKFMVYLQKENIIDESGMPKERFSAEFPKEGPSILRIQQVVRGDSAAYFCASSPRQPKEQYFGPGTRLTVT.

This CDR3 reads CASSMSLINTGELFF. CDR3 in DNA: TGTGCCAGTAGTATGTCACTGATAAACACCGGGGAGCTGTTTTTT. The V and J genes are TRBV19 and TRBJ2-2; no clear D. Germline V CDR1 and CDR2: LNHDA, SQIVND (reference sequence). V was pared by 3 bases and J by 2 bases, with 10 bases between. This CDR3 is 15 amino acids long.

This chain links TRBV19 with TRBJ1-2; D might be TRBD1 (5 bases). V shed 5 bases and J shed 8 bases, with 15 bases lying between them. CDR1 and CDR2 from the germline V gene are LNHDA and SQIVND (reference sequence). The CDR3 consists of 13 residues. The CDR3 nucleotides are TGTGCCAGTAGTCCCGACGGGGGACGGGGCTACACCTTC. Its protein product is CASSPDGGRGYTF.

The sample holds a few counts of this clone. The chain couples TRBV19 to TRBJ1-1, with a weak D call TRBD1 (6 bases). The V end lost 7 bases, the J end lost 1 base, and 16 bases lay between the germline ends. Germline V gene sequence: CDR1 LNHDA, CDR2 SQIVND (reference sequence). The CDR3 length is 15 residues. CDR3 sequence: CASIPQARGNTEAFF. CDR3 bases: TGTGCCAGTATTCCCCAAGCCAGGGGGAACACTGAAGCTTTCTTT.

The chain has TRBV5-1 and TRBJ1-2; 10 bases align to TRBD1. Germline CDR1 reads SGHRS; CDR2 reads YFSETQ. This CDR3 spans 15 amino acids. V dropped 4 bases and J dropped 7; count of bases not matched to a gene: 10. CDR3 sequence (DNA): TGCGCCAGCAGCAACCCACGGGACAGGGGAGCTGGCTACACCTTC. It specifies CASSNPRDRGAGYTF.

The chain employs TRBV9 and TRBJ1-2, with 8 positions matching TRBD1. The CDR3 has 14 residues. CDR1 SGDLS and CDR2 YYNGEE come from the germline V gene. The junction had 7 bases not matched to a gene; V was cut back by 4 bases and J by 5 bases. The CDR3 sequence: CASSSRTGSYGYTF. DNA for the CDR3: TGTGCCAGCAGCTCCCGGACAGGGAGTTATGGCTACACCTTC.

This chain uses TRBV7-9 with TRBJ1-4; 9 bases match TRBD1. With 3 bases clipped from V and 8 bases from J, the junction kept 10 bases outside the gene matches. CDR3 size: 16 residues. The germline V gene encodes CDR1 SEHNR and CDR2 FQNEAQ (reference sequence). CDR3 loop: CASSLPTGTGKEKLFF. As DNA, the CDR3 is TGTGCCAGCAGCTTGCCCACCGGGACAGGGAAAGAAAAACTGTTTTTT.

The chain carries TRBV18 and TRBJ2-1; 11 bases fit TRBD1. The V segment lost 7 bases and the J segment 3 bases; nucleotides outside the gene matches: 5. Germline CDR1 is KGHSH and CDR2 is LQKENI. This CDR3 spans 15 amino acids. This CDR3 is CASLLGQGDYNEQFF. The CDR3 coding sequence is TGTGCCAGCTTATTGGGACAGGGGGACTACAATGAGCAGTTCTTC.

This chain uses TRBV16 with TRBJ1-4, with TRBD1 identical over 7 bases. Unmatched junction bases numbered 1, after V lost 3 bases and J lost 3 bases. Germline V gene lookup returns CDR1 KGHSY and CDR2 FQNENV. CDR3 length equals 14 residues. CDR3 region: CASSQGTANEKLFF. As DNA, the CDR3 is TGTGCCAGCAGCCAGGGGACAGCTAATGAAAAACTGTTTTTT.

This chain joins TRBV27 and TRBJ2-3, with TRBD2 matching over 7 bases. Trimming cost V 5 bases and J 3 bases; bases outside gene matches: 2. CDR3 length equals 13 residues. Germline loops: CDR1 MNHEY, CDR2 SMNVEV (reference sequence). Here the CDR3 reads CASSRRGTDTQYF. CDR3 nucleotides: TGTGCCAGCAGTAGGCGGGGGACAGATACGCAGTATTTT.

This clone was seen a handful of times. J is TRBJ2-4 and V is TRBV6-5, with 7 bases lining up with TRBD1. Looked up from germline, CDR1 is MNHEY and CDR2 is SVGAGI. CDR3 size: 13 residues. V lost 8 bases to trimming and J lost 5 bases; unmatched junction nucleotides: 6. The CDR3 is CASGSGTENIQYF. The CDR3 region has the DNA TGTGCCAGCGGATCCGGGACAGAAAACATTCAGTACTTC.

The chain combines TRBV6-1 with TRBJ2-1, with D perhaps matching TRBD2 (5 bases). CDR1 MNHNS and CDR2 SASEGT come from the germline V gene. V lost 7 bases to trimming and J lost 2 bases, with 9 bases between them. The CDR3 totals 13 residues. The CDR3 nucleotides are TGTGCCAGCACCGGGGTCCCCTACAATGAGCAGTTCTTC. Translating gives CASTGVPYNEQFF.